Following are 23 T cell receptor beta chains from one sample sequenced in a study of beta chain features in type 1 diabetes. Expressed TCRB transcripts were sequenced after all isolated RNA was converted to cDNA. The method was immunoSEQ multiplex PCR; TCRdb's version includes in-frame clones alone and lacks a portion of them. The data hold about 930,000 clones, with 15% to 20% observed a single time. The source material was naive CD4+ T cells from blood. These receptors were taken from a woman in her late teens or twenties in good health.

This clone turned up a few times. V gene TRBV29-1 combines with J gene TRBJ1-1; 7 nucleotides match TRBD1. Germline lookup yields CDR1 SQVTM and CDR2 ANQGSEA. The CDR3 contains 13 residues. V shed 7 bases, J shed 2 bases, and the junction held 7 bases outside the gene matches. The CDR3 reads CSAATGLNTEAFF. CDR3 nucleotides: TGCAGCGCCGCGACAGGGCTAAACACTGAAGCTTTCTTT.

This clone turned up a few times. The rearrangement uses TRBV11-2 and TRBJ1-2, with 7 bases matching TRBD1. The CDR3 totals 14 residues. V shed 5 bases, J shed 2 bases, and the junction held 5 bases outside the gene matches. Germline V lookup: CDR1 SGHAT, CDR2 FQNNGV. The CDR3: CASSPLQGNYGYTF. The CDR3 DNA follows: TGTGCCAGCAGCCCGTTACAGGGGAACTATGGCTACACCTTC.

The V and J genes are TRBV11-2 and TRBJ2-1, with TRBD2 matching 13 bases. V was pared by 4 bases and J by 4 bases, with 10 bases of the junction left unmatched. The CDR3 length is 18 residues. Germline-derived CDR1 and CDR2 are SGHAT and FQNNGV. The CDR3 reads CASSSRGTSGIGYNEQFF. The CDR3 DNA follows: TGTGCCAGCAGCTCTAGGGGGACTAGCGGGATAGGTTACAATGAGCAGTTCTTC.

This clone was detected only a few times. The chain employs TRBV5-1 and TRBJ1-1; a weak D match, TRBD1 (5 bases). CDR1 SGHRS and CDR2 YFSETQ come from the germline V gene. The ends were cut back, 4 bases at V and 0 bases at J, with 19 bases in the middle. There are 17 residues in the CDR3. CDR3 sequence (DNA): TGCGCCAGCAGCGTTTACGGGACTTTGTGGATGAACACTGAAGCTTTCTTT. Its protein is CASSVYGTLWMNTEAFF.

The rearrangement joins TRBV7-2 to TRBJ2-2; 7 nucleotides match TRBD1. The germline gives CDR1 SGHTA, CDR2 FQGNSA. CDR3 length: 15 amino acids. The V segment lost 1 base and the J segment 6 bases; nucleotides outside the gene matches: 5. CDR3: CASSLVQGVAGELFF. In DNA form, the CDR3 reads TGTGCCAGCAGCTTAGTCCAGGGGGTCGCCGGGGAGCTGTTTTTT. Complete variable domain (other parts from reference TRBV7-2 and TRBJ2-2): GAGVSQSPSNKVTEKGKDVELRCDPISGHTALYWYRQSLGQGLEFLIYFQGNSAPDKSGLPSDRFSAERTGGSVSTLTIQRTQQEDSAVYLCASSLVQGVAGELFFGEGSRLTVL.

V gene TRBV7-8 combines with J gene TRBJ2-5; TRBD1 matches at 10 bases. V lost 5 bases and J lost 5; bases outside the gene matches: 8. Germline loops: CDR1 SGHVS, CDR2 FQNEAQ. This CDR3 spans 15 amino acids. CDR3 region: CASSTRQGAAETQYF. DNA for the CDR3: TGTGCCAGCAGCACCAGACAGGGGGCTGCGGAGACCCAGTACTTC.

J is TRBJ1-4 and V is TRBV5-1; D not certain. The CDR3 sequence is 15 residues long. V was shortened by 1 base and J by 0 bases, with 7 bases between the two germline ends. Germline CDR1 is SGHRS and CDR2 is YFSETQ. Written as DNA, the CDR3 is TGCGCCAGCAGCTTGTTTTCGGCAACTAATGAAAAACTGTTTTTT. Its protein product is CASSLFSATNEKLFF.

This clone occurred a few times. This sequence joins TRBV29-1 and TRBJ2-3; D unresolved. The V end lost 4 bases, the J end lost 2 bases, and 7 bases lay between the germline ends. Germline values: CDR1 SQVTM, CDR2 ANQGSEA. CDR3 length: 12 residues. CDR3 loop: CSVAPHTDTQYF. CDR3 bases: TGCAGCGTTGCGCCCCACACAGATACGCAGTATTTT.

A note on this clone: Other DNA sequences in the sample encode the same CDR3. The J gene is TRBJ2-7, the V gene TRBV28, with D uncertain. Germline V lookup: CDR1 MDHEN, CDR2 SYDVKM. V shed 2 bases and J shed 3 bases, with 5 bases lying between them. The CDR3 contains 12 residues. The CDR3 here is CASSLTDYEQYF. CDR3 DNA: TGTGCCAGCAGTTTAACAGACTACGAGCAGTACTTC.

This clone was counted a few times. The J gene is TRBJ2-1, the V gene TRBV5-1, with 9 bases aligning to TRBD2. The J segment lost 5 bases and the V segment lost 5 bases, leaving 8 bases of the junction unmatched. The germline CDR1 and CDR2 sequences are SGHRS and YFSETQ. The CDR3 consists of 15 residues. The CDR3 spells CASRRVAGADNEQFF. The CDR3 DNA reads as TGCGCCAGCAGGAGGGTAGCGGGAGCCGACAATGAGCAGTTCTTC. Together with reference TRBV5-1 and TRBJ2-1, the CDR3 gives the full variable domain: KAGVTQTPRYLIKTRGQQVTLSCSPISGHRSVSWYQQTPGQGLQFLFEYFSETQRNKGNFPGRFSGRQFSNSRSEMNVSTLELGDSALYLCASRRVAGADNEQFFGPGTRLTVL.

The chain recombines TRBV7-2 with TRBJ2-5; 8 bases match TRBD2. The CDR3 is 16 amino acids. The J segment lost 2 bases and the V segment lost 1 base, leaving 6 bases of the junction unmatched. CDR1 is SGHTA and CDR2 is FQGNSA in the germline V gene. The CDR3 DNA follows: TGTGCCAGCAGCTTAGTTGCGGGAGGACGTCAAGAGACCCAGTACTTC. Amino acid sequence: CASSLVAGGRQETQYF.

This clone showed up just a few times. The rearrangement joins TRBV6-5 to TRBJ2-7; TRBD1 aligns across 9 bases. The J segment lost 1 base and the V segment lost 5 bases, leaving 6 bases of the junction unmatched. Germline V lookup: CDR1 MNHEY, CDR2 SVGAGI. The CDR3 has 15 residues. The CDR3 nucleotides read TGTGCCAGCAGTCGAGATGGACAGGGGTCCTACGAGCAGTACTTC. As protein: CASSRDGQGSYEQYF.

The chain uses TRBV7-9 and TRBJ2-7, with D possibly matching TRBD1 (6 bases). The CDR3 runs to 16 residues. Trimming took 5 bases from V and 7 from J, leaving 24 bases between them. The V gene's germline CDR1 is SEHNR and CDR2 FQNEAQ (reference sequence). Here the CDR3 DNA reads TGTGCCAGCAGCCAGGATTCGGCAGGGGCTCGCGTAGAGCAGTACTTC. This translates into CASSQDSAGARVEQYF.

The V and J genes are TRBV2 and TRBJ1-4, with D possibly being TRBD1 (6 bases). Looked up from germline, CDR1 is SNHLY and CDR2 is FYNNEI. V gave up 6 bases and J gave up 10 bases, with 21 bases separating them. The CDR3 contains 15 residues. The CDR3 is CASSVRGGPRVKLFF. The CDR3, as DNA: TGTGCCAGCAGCGTAAGGGGGGGACCGCGTGTAAAACTGTTTTTT.

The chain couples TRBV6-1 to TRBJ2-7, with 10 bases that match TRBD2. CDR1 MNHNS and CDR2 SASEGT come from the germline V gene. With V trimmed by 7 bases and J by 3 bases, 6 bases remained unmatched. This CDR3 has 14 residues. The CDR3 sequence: CASNAAGGGYEQYF. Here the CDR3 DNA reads TGTGCCAGCAACGCAGCGGGAGGGGGCTACGAGCAGTACTTC.

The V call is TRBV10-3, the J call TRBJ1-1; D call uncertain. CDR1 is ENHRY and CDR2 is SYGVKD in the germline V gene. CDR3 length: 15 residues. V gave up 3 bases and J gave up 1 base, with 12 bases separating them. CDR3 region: CAISDRAVQNTEAFF. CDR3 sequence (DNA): TGTGCCATCAGTGATCGGGCAGTTCAGAACACTGAAGCTTTCTTT.

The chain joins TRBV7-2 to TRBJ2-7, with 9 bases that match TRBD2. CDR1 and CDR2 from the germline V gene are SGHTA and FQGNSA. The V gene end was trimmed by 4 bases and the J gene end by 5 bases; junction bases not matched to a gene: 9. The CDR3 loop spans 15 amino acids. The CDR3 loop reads CASSSFVLAGHEQYF. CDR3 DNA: TGTGCCAGCAGCTCGTTCGTCCTAGCGGGACACGAGCAGTACTTC.

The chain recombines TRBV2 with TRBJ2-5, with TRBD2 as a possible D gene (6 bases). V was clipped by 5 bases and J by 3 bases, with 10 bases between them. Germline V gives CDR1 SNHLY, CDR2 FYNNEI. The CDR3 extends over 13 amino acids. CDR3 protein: CASSRDLEETQYF. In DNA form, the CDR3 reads TGTGCCAGCAGTCGGGACTTAGAAGAGACCCAGTACTTC.

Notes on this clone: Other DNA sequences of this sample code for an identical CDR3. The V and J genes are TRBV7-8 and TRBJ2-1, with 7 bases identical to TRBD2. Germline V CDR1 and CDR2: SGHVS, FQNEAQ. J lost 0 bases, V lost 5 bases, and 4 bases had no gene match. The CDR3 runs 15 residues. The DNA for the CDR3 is TGTGCCAGCAGCCCAGCGGGAAGCTCCTACAATGAGCAGTTCTTC. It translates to CASSPAGSSYNEQFF.

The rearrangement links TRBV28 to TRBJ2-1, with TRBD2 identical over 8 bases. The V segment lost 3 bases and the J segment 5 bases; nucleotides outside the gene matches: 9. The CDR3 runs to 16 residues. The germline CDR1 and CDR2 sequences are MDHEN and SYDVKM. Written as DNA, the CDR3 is TGTGCCAGCAGTTTTCCCCGACTAGCGACGGACAATGAGCAGTTCTTC. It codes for CASSFPRLATDNEQFF.

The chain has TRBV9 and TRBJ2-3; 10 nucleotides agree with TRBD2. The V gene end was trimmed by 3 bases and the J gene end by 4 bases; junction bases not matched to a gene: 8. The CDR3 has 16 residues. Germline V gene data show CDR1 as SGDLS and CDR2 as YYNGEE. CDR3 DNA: TGTGCCAGCAGCGGAAGAGCGGGAGGGAGTTCAGATACGCAGTATTTT. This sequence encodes CASSGRAGGSSDTQYF.

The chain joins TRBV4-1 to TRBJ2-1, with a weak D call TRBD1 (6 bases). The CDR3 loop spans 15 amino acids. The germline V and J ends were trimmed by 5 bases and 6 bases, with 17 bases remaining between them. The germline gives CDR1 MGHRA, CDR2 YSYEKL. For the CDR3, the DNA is TGCGCCAGCAGCTCCAGGGGTATACGGGGCAATGAGCAGTTCTTC. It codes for CASSSRGIRGNEQFF.

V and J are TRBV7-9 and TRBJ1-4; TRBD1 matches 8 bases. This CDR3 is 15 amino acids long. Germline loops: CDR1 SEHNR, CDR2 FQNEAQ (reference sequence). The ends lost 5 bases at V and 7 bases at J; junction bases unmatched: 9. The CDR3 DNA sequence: TGTGCCAGCAGCGAACGACAGGGGATTGCTGAAAAACTGTTTTTT. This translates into CASSERQGIAEKLFF.